This T cell receptor beta chain emerged from a study of spatial heterogeneity in lung cancer. Study-level background: Alpha-chain sequences were consistently detected less often than beta-chain sequences. Each unique TCR and UMI combination was seen more than ten times on average in raw reads.

Time point given: sample taken at primary tumor resection. Unsorted samples of tumor, nontumor lung or frozen PBMC had their whole RNA sequenced. A total of some 70 untreated early-stage non-small cell lung cancer patients served as donors. Individual TCR cDNA molecules each bore their own unique molecular identifier. TCRdb ran MiXCR on the 5' RACE reads and lists one entry per CDR3 protein. The data hold roughly 40,000 distinct CDR3 sequences, with about 6.7% observed a single time. Trimming removed 5 bases from V and 13 bases from J; junction bases left unmatched: 9. Germline CDR1 is SGHVS and CDR2 is FQNEAQ. This CDR3 comprises 13 residues.

The specimen was PBMCs, collected at surgery. This clonotype was obtained from a female donor with early-stage non-small cell lung cancer. This sequence joins TRBV7-8 and TRBJ1-2; 11 bases map to TRBD1. The CDR3 here is CASSPDRGRGATF. The CDR3, as DNA: TGTGCCAGCAGCCCGGACAGGGGGCGGGGGGCCACCTTC.